This TCR beta chain comes out of a study of cytomegalovirus exposure and HLA in healthy donors (dated by TCRdb to the late 2010s). Regarding the complete study: An earlier analysis of a few hundred of the donors reported approximately 260 Gb of sequence data and 117 million unique TCR beta sequences obtained from 150 million to 200 million T cells. An early release covering around 630 HLA-typed donors comprised about 300 gigabases of sequencing data and about 90 million unique TCR sequences. Among the approximately 400 genotyped donors, 81% belonged to the genetic ancestry cluster associated with self-reported Caucasian donors. The study aimed to test whether cataloging public T cell receptors could reveal signatures of past pathogen exposure. The study used immunosequencing to profile the T cell repertoires of hundreds of subjects and linked those repertoires to cytomegalovirus serostatus. In addition to the first cohort of 650 to 750 subjects, a separate validation cohort of 130 or so different subjects was used. To predict cytomegalovirus infection status, the study combined high-throughput TCR immunosequencing, statistical association of individual TCRs with disease status, and machine learning. A later analysis re-analyzed previously published TCR beta repertoires from roughly 690 donors and added high-resolution HLA genotyping to study TCR occurrence patterns. Rather than using new phenotypic data, the later analysis identified candidate immune exposures from TCR beta sequences and from how often those sequences occurred across donors. In an earlier analysis of 587 of the donors, high-throughput TCR beta sequencing was used to judge whether each TCR beta V gene segment behaved as functional or pseudogenic. Donor age, sex, ethnicity and CMV serostatus were collected together with the repertoire data. Genome-wide SNP genotypes for about 65% of the roughly 670 donors were used in a later genetic analysis, which treated that subset as a discovery cohort. Every repertoire in the discovery cohort had been generated on one and the same sequencing platform. Both class I and class II loci were covered by HLA typing, at four-digit resolution. Typing coverage differed by locus: A, B, C, DRB1 and DQB1 were typed in roughly 620-640 donors, DQA1 in about 550, DPA1 in some 600, and DPB1 in just under 490. Because of strong linkage in the cohort, roughly five DR-DQ haplotypes were treated as single units for association and clustering. Across approximately 420 genotyped donors of the cohort, an average of approximately 240,000 unique TCR beta nucleotide sequences per donor were sequenced, and roughly a sixth of those sequences were non-productive. Points the paper makes about the study in general: Sequencing depth was assumed to be roughly uniform across donors in the presence/absence analyses, though that assumption may not hold. In a later analysis, TCR association rates were found to vary across HLA loci, with the most associated TCRs seen for DRB1 alleles and the fewest for HLA-C alleles. When HLA alleles, especially DR and DQ, strongly co-occurred, attributing TCR associations to individual alleles was difficult. Most TCR sequences were observed very rarely across donors, whereas some public TCRs were present in many individuals. Broadly in line with IMGT annotations, most TCR beta V segments showed up in productive rearrangements about 87% or about 30% of the time in an earlier analysis of around 550 of the donors. The authors suggested that the approach could potentially be generalized to other disease states and immunological phenotypes. In vitro tests confirmed that a few of the cytomegalovirus-associated TCR beta chains recognize cytomegalovirus antigens. The study gave a list of over 150 TCR beta chains associated with cytomegalovirus. The only immune exposure information available for the cohort was CMV serostatus. In a later analysis, HLA-associated TCR beta chains were found to be more clonally expanded and to have lower generation probabilities than equally common non-associated chains. A further reported finding was that TCR beta sequences accurately predicted the HLA-A and HLA-B alleles for most subjects in the first cohort. According to a later analysis, parvovirus B19, influenza, CMV and Epstein-Barr virus appeared linked to several top co-occurrence clusters. The cohort was sequenced for TCR beta chains only, and without alpha or paired-chain data the features that could be detected were limited. Because HLA typing was unavailable for some donors at each locus, only the typed subset was used in association tests. According to a later analysis, most CMV-associated TCR beta chains appeared to be HLA-restricted, and the HLA associations seemed to be driven largely by CMV exposure. A cluster of highly shared sequence variants was judged likely to be a technical artifact of the sequencing pipeline. The earlier analysis of some 540 of the donors excluded approximately 15 rarely observed V segments, including chromosome 9 orphons, because counts were too low. Specific HLA alleles were associated with around 18,000 TCR beta sequences at a false discovery rate of 0.05 in a later analysis. In a later genetic analysis, fewer N-insertions in productive TCRs were reported among donors in an Asian-associated ancestry cluster than the approximately 710-donor mean. The classifier was reported to diagnose cytomegalovirus status with high specificity and sensitivity in both the original cohort and the validation cohort. A later genetic analysis associated a missense DCLRE1C variant with V-gene and J-gene trimming of TCR beta chains, and an independent cohort replicated the association. Linkage disequilibrium might explain the correlated functional status among segregating V segments, but an unknown experimental factor could not be ruled out. Some IMGT-functional V segments, including TRBV6-2 and TRBV6-3, could not be told apart with the 87-base-pair reads, so those segments were excluded.

Taken from cysteine to phenylalanine, the CDR3 has 19 residues. The read is trimmed to its CDR3 DNA, 57 bases read in frame from base 1. In total, 500 to 700 healthy bone marrow donors made up the cohort. At the time of sampling, all cohort members were nominally healthy, though unrecorded immune exposures were likely present. The donor tested CMV seronegative and was one of the 352 seronegative cohort members. Each donor provided a peripheral blood sample, and peripheral blood mononuclear cells were used for TCR beta sequencing. The Qiagen DNeasy Blood Extraction Kit was used to extract genomic DNA from the blood cell samples. Library preparation used the immunoSEQ multiplex PCR assay. For the multiplex PCR, a mixture combining 60 forward primers for TCR Vbeta segments and 13 reverse primers for TCR Jbeta segments was used. The CDR3 region of rearranged TCR beta genes was amplified from genomic DNA with a multiplex PCR assay. The Illumina HiSeq System was used to sequence the amplified TCR beta libraries as 87-base-pair reads. For the original study's pipeline: A later analysis counted approximately 84 million unique TCR beta chains across the roughly 700 repertoires, and 9 million to 14 million of these chains were shared by at least two donors. A nearest-neighbor algorithm error-corrected the raw reads and collapsed the reads into unique sequences, merging closely related sequences to remove PCR and sequencing errors. Alignment of CDR3 sequences to IMGT reference sequences was used to assign V, D and J gene segments. For a sequence to be retained, a match of at least six nucleotides was required to both a V gene segment and a J gene segment. Rearrangements were classified as productive when the CDR3 lacked stop codons and remained in frame with V and J, and all other rearrangements were classified as non-productive. Following IMGT convention, CDR3 was defined as the stretch from the second conserved V-encoded cysteine to the conserved J-encoded phenylalanine. The earlier analysis of about 500 of the donors excluded sequences that lacked an unambiguous match to a single V gene segment. An earlier analysis of fewer than 650 of the donors classified V segments as functional when productive rearrangements were above 56.7% and as segregating when the standard deviation between donors was above 5%. To diagnose cytomegalovirus status from the catalog of TCR beta chain sequences, a statistical classification framework was built. In a later analysis, TCR nucleotide sequences were compared against IMGT/GENE-DB human TR gene sequences so that V and J genes could be assigned. Using the TCRdist pipeline, a later analysis assigned CDR3 sequences along with most-parsimonious VDJ recombination scenarios. In a later analysis, each TCR beta chain was defined by its CDR3 amino acid sequence together with its V-gene family, and reads lacking a unique V-gene family were excluded. In a later analysis, 450 to 600 highly shared, low-generation-probability nucleotide sequences were removed to address suspected cross-contamination and a sequencing artifact. A later analysis calculated a clonal expansion index for each public chain from normalized within-repertoire ranks of inferred template counts. A later analysis computed generation probabilities with a VDJ recombination model fitted to out-of-frame rearrangements, and checked the results against IGoR. Hypergeometric tests were used in a later analysis to score TCR-TCR, TCR-HLA and TCR-CMV co-occurrence, with a repertoire-size bias correction applied to the TCR pairs. To estimate false discovery rates, a later analysis permuted the HLA or CMV assignments 20 times. In a later analysis, co-occurring TCRs were grouped using DBSCAN, and TCRdist sequence similarity was added for clustering within HLA-allele-positive subsets. Repertoires with fewer than 30,000 or more than 120,000 public chains, plus five repertoires with anomalous nucleotide sharing, were excluded from co-occurrence clustering. TCRdb obtained this table from immuneACCESS and retained in-frame rearrangements with V and J assigned. These tables miss some clones; where compared with another copy, unresolved V genes account for less than half of the shortfall, and the remainder is unexplained. V and J calls and clone size are those listed in that table; D and trimming were worked out from the DNA. This sample holds about 200,000 clones; roughly 80% were observed only once. The ten largest account for 2.9% of the sample.

Regarding this clone: There is no known antigen for this receptor. Nothing much larger sits one base from this clone, and base qualities are not available.

The sequence was obtained from a man aged 25 to 45 in good health and CMV-seronegative. Sequencing was done on a sample of PBMCs. The chain is encoded by TRBV21-1 joined to TRBJ2-1; the DNA was not used to check the table's D call, TRBD2. TRBV21-1 has pseudogene status. The CDR3 corresponds to CASSKDGTSGGTVYNEQFF. The DNA sequence is given as TGTGCCAGCAGCAAAGACGGGACTAGCGGGGGTACTGTCTACAATGAGCAGTTCTTC.